This TCR beta chain emerged from a study of shared T cell receptors in the human thymus. TCRdb's table, derived via immunoSEQ multiplex PCR, lists solely in-frame clones and lacks some. Here the sample spans about 380,000 clones, more than 85% being singletons. This TCR was recovered from a human donor. Sequenced material: thymocytes.

This chain's CDR3 is CASSPDRVVREKLFF. The DNA for the CDR3 is TGTGCCAGCAGTCCTGACAGGGTGGTTCGTGAAAAACTGTTTTTT. The V and J genes are TRBV5-4 and TRBJ1-4; 7 bases are a match to TRBD1. Germline lookup yields CDR1 SGHNT and CDR2 YYREEE (reference sequence). The CDR3 runs to 15 residues. V shed 5 bases and J 7 bases; nucleotides not matched to a gene: 11.